These T cell receptor beta chains were read from a single sample in a study of untreated major depressive disorder. Only in-frame clones appear in the TCRdb table, and some are missing; sequencing was by immunoSEQ multiplex PCR. The table lists 21,000 or so clones, approximately 92% of them singletons. Sequences were obtained from CD4+ T cells from PBMCs. These TCRs come from a man under 40 in good health. Both conserved end residues are part of each CDR3. A D gene is named only where the DNA matches it firmly. Rows give clone size only sometimes, using once, few, many, or a class for an expanded clone.

d_call j_call v_call clone_size cdr3_length cdr3_nt cdr3_aa
TRBD1 TRBJ1-1 TRBV9 - 14 TGTGCCAGCAGCGGTGCGTTGACAGGGGCTAAAGCTTTCTTT CASSGALTGAKAFF
TRBD2 TRBJ2-5 TRBV19 - 13 TGTGCTACTAGCGGGAGGCTCCAAGAGACCCAGTACTTC CATSGRLQETQYF
- TRBJ2-2 TRBV5-4 - 15 TGTGCCAGCAGCTTGTCGGCAGGGAGAACCGGGGAGCTGTTTTTT CASSLSAGRTGELFF
- TRBJ1-2 TRBV4-1 - 15 TGCGCCAGCAGCAGCGGGGGGGGCTCTACCTATGGCTACACCTTC CASSSGGGSTYGYTF
- TRBJ1-2 TRBV2 - 12 TGTGCCAGCAGTGTGGATCTCTATGGCTACACCTTC CASSVDLYGYTF
- TRBJ2-1 TRBV5-1 - 15 TGCGCCAGCAGCTTCATGACGGTTAGGGCGAATGAGCAGTTCTTC CASSFMTVRANEQFF
TRBD1 TRBJ1-2 TRBV5-1 - 16 TGCGCCAGCAGCTTGGCCGAGAGGGGGCGGGACTATGGCTACACCTTC CASSLAERGRDYGYTF
- TRBJ1-5 TRBV27 - 13 TGTGCCAGCAGTTTTTTGAGCAATCAGCCCCAGCATTTT CASSFLSNQPQHF
TRBD2 TRBJ2-1 TRBV27 - 16 TGTGCCAGCCGACCCGGGGCAAGCGGGAGCTTTTATGAGCAGTTCTTC CASRPGASGSFYEQFF
- TRBJ2-7 TRBV11-3 - 13 TGTGCCAGCAGCTTAGATCTGTCGGAGGAGCAGTACTTC CASSLDLSEEQYF
- TRBJ2-1 TRBV9 - 13 TGTGCCAGCAGCGTACTGGGAGACAATGAGCAGTTCTTC CASSVLGDNEQFF
- TRBJ1-4 TRBV7-2 - 14 TGTGCCAGCAGCCATGGGGCTCTGGATGGGAAACTGTTTTTT CASSHGALDGKLFF
- TRBJ2-1 TRBV20-1 - 11 TGCAGCTCACAAGTTTACAATGAGCAGTTCTTC CSSQVYNEQFF
TRBD1 TRBJ2-7 TRBV7-2 - 15 TGTGCCAGCAGCCCATTCGGACAGGTATCCTACGAGCAGTACTTC CASSPFGQVSYEQYF
- TRBJ1-5 TRBV6-1 - 15 TGTGCCAGCAGTGATCTCGGGGGGGCTGCTCAGCCCCAGCATTTT CASSDLGGAAQPQHF
- TRBJ1-1 TRBV6-5 - 15 TGTGCCAGCAGTTACGCGGTTACCGGGGACACTGAAGCTTTCTTT CASSYAVTGDTEAFF
- TRBJ1-1 TRBV29-1 - 11 TGCAGCTCCTTACAGGGAACTGAAGCTTTCTTT CSSLQGTEAFF
- TRBJ2-1 TRBV6-1 - 14 TGTGCCAGCAGTCCCCAGCCGGGATATAATGAGCAGTTCTTC CASSPQPGYNEQFF
- TRBJ2-3 TRBV27 once 16 TGTGCCAGCAGTTTACTTGCGTACCCTCTTACAGATACGCAGTATTTT CASSLLAYPLTDTQYF
- TRBJ1-5 TRBV2 - 13 TGTGCCAGCAACCGTCAACACGAGCAGCCCCAGCATTTT CASNRQHEQPQHF
- TRBJ2-6 TRBV12-5 - 18 TGTGCTAGTGGTTTGGTCCGGGACGGGGAGTTTGGGGCCAACGTCCTGACTTTC CASGLVRDGEFGANVLTF
TRBD1 TRBJ1-1 TRBV18 - 13 TGTGCCAGCTCACCCCCAGGGGGTACTGAAGCTTTCTTT CASSPPGGTEAFF
TRBD1 TRBJ1-2 TRBV4-3 - 16 TGCGCCAGCAGCCAAGGGAGGACAGGGGCTAACTATGGCTACACCTTC CASSQGRTGANYGYTF